This T cell receptor beta chain was recorded in a study of cytomegalovirus exposure and HLA in healthy donors. V lost 0 bases to trimming and J lost 3 bases, with 7 bases between them. Germline lookup yields CDR1 SGHDT and CDR2 YYEEEE. The CDR3 spans 13 residues. Both 60 Vbeta primers and 13 Jbeta primers went into the PCR. Clones were sequenced by immunoSEQ multiplex PCR, and TCRdb holds only the in-frame ones, with some missing. The table has tens of thousands of clones, roughly 80% seen once. The sample consisted of PBMCs. J is TRBJ2-7 and V is TRBV5-6; D not certain. The clonotype was recovered from a woman aged 25-40 years in good health and CMV-seronegative. CDR3 nucleotide sequence: TGTGCCAGCAGCTTGGTTACAGACTACGAGCAGTACTTC. Its translation is CASSLVTDYEQYF.